These 24 T cell receptor beta chains share one sample of origin, sequenced in a study of chemoradiotherapy in HPV16-positive cancers. TCRdb keeps only in-frame clones here, not all; method: immunoSEQ multiplex PCR. Among several thousand clones listed, approximately 94% were seen once. The specimen comprised tumor tissue, sampled from a patient who underwent chemoradiotherapy. The receptors derive from a human donor with HPV-associated anogenital cancer.

The chain is built from TRBV7-2 and TRBJ2-7, with a tentative D call TRBD1 (6 bases). This CDR3 region has 14 residues. Per the germline V gene, CDR1 is SGHTA and CDR2 is FQGNSA. V lost 4 bases to trimming and J lost 4 bases, with 14 bases between them. CDR3 in DNA: TGTGCCAGCAGCTCCCAGGGACATCAATACGAGCAGTACTTC. Its translation is CASSSQGHQYEQYF.

The table lists this clone with a count of one. J is TRBJ1-1 and V is TRBV7-8, with D possibly being TRBD1 (5 bases). Trimming pared 6 bases from V and 0 bases from J, leaving 20 bases between. The CDR3 is 17 residues long. The germline gives CDR1 SGHVS, CDR2 FQNEAQ. CDR3 DNA: TGTGCCAGCAGTTACTACCCCGGGACTCCCCTGAACACTGAAGCTTTCTTT. Residues: CASSYYPGTPLNTEAFF.

V usage is TRBV12-2 and J usage is TRBJ1-4. TRBV12-2 counts as a pseudogene. CDR3 length: 14 residues. The CDR3 DNA is TGTGCAAGTCGCCTCGGGACGGCGCCAGAAAAACTGTTTTTT. This codes for CASRLGTAPEKLFF.

The chain employs TRBV2 and TRBJ2-2; tentative D call: TRBD2 (6 bases). Trimming removed 6 bases from V and 6 bases from J, with 11 bases in between. Looked up from germline, CDR1 is SNHLY and CDR2 is FYNNEI. The CDR3 has 13 amino acids. CDR3 bases: TGTGCCAGCAGGCCTCGGGAGCCCGGGGAGCTGTTTTTT. It yields the protein CASRPREPGELFF.

The chain has TRBV5-1 and TRBJ1-2; D is undetermined. The germline V gene encodes CDR1 SGHRS and CDR2 YFSETQ. Trimming took off 0 bases at V and 1 base at J, with 22 bases between the two ends. This CDR3 contains 19 residues. The CDR3 DNA sequence: TGCGCCAGCAGCTTGGATCCTCTGAGTCCCGGGTTCCTTAACTATGGCTACACCTTC. This gives the protein CASSLDPLSPGFLNYGYTF.

J is TRBJ2-2 and V is TRBV19, with 7 nucleotides matching TRBD1. CDR1 and CDR2 from the germline V gene are LNHDA and SQIVND (reference sequence). V dropped 6 bases and J dropped 3; count of bases not matched to a gene: 19. CDR3 length equals 19 residues. The CDR3 sequence: CASSEPYRGLLWDTGELFF. The CDR3 coding sequence is TGTGCCAGTAGCGAGCCCTACAGGGGTCTCCTTTGGGACACCGGGGAGCTGTTTTTT.

This chain links TRBV6-6 with TRBJ2-7; D possibly corresponds to TRBD2 (6 bases). The germline V gene has CDR1 MNHNY and CDR2 SVGAGI (reference sequence). Trimming pared 2 bases from V and 4 bases from J, leaving 18 bases between. The CDR3 totals 16 residues. The CDR3 DNA is TGTGCCAGCAGTTACCTCGGCGTGGGAGGCAGGTACGAGCAGTACTTC. Amino acids: CASSYLGVGGRYEQYF.

The count of this clone is one. V and J are TRBV28 and TRBJ2-7, with D possibly TRBD1 on 6 matching bases. V lost 6 bases and J lost 2, with 17 bases in between. CDR1 is MDHEN, CDR2 SYDVKM, per germline. This CDR3 has 15 amino acids. DNA of the CDR3: TGTGCCAGCAGAGGTTCCGACAGGAAGACCTACGAGCAGTACTTC. Translation: CASRGSDRKTYEQYF.

The V gene is TRBV5-1, the J gene TRBJ2-7; tentatively, D is TRBD1 (6 bases). This CDR3 is 14 amino acids long. From germline, CDR1 is SGHRS and CDR2 YFSETQ. Trimming removed 2 bases from V and 2 bases from J, with 11 bases in between. CDR3 bases: TGCGCCAGCAGCTTAGGGACAACTACCTACGAGCAGTACTTC. Amino acids: CASSLGTTTYEQYF.

J is TRBJ2-7 and V is TRBV6-1; the match to TRBD1 covers 10 bases. With V trimmed by 2 bases and J by 5 bases, 6 bases remained unmatched. The CDR3 runs 15 residues. Germline V gene data show CDR1 as MNHNS and CDR2 as SASEGT. For the CDR3, the DNA is TGTGCCAGCAGTGAACCGGGACAGGGGAGCGACGAGCAGTACTTC. Translating it yields CASSEPGQGSDEQYF.

This chain's CDR3 is CASSYRRGGNQPQHF. CDR3 in DNA: TGTGCCAGCAGTTACCGTAGGGGAGGCAATCAGCCCCAGCATTTT. The chain uses TRBV6-5 and TRBJ1-5; TRBD1 is a possible D gene (5 bases). Germline CDR1 is MNHEY and CDR2 is SVGAGI. CDR3 length: 15 amino acids. V lost 2 bases, J lost 2 bases, and 10 bases lay in between.

The J gene is TRBJ1-2, the V gene TRBV7-3, with a tentative D call TRBD1 (6 bases). Germline assignment: CDR1 SGHTA and CDR2 FQGTGA. V was pared by 5 bases and J by 4 bases, with 17 bases between. The CDR3 is made up of 15 amino acids. The CDR3: CASSEGGGAGYGYTF. DNA for the CDR3: TGTGCCAGCAGCGAAGGGGGGGGCGCGGGCTATGGCTACACCTTC.

CDR3 sequence: CATSRDTLSLPGFF. CDR3 DNA: TGTGCCACCAGCAGGGACACTCTCTCCCTCCCGGGGTTTTTT. V and J are TRBV15 and TRBJ1-4; TRBD1 is a possible D gene (5 bases). The CDR3 totals 14 residues. Germline loops: CDR1 LNHNV, CDR2 YYDKDF (reference sequence). The V end lost 3 bases, the J end lost 16 bases, and 21 bases lay between the germline ends.

The gene calls are TRBV7-8 and TRBJ2-3, with D possibly TRBD1 on 6 matching bases. The germline CDR1 and CDR2 sequences are SGHVS and FQNEAQ. The CDR3 has 13 residues. V lost 2 bases, J lost 9 bases, and 12 bases lay in between. CDR3 in amino acids: CASSLNWGLTQYF. The CDR3 region has the DNA TGTGCCAGCAGCTTAAACTGGGGGCTCACGCAGTATTTT.

The rearrangement links TRBV4-3 to TRBJ1-4; 10 bases line up with TRBD1. V gave up 4 bases and J gave up 2 bases; unmatched junction bases: 13. Germline CDR1 LGHNA, CDR2 YSLEER. The CDR3 sequence is 19 residues long. DNA for the CDR3: TGCGCCAGCAGCCCCGGACAGGGGGGTACGAGGGTCACTAATGAAAAACTGTTTTTT. Translated: CASSPGQGGTRVTNEKLFF.

The chain couples TRBV30 to TRBJ1-2; D gene uncertain. The CDR3 contains 14 residues. V lost 2 bases and J lost 0, with 10 bases in between. Looked up from germline, CDR1 is GTSNPN and CDR2 is SVGIG (reference sequence). The chain's CDR3 is CAWSWAATNYGYTF. The DNA of the CDR3 is TGTGCCTGGAGTTGGGCAGCTACTAACTATGGCTACACCTTC. The whole variable domain, filled in from reference TRBV30 and TRBJ1-2, reads SQTIHQWPATLVQPVGSPLSLECTVEGTSNPNLYWYRQAAGRGLQLLFYSVGIGQISSEVPQNLSASRPQDRQFILSSKKLLLSDSGFYLCAWSWAATNYGYTFGSGTRLTVV.

This clone was recorded a few times. This chain connects TRBV5-4 to TRBJ2-7; D is perhaps TRBD1 (6 bases). This CDR3 is 13 amino acids long. Trimming left V 4 bases short and J 6 bases short, with 14 bases between. CDR1 is SGHNT and CDR2 is YYREEE in the germline V gene (reference sequence). CDR3 nucleotide sequence: TGTGCCAGCAGCCCGCGTGGGGGCCGCGAGCAGTACTTC. Encoded protein: CASSPRGGREQYF.

This clone was observed once. V is TRBV7-2 and J is TRBJ2-1; no clear D. Germline values: CDR1 SGHTA, CDR2 FQGNSA. This CDR3 has 15 amino acids. V was shortened by 5 bases and J by 0 bases, with 11 bases between the two germline ends. The DNA of the CDR3 is TGTGCCAGCAGCCTCCACCTGAGCTCCTACAATGAGCAGTTCTTC. It translates to CASSLHLSSYNEQFF.

This clone appeared a single time. The rearrangement joins TRBV30 to TRBJ2-7, with 12 bases aligning to TRBD2. V gave up 1 base and J gave up 4 bases; unmatched junction bases: 8. Germline loops: CDR1 GTSNPN, CDR2 SVGIG (reference sequence). This CDR3 contains 16 residues. Here the CDR3 DNA reads TGTGCCTGGAGTGAATACGCTAGCGGGAGGGCTTACGAGCAGTACTTC. Translated, it gives CAWSEYASGRAYEQYF.

This chain joins TRBV5-6 and TRBJ1-2; maybe TRBD1 (5 bases). The CDR3 has 16 residues. V shed 0 bases and J shed 10 bases, with 22 bases lying between them. Germline CDR1 SGHDT, CDR2 YYEEEE. The CDR3 protein is CASSLAADGAPKTYTF. CDR3 sequence (DNA): TGTGCCAGCAGCTTGGCCGCCGACGGGGCCCCGAAGACCTACACCTTC.

The genes are TRBV10-3 and TRBJ2-5, with 8 bases identical to TRBD2. The V gene end was trimmed by 6 bases and the J gene end by 5 bases; junction bases not matched to a gene: 5. The germline gives CDR1 ENHRY, CDR2 SYGVKD. The CDR3 runs 13 residues. The CDR3 protein is CAIRTGLVETQYF. CDR3 in DNA: TGTGCCATCAGAACGGGACTAGTGGAGACCCAGTACTTC.

The gene calls are TRBV14 and TRBJ2-3, with TRBD2 matching 8 bases. The length of the CDR3 is 16 residues. Germline V CDR1 and CDR2: SGHDN, FVKESK. V lost 1 base and J lost 3; bases outside the gene matches: 6. The CDR3 reads CASSQGIAGFTDTQYF. The DNA for the CDR3 is TGTGCCAGCAGCCAAGGAATAGCGGGGTTTACAGATACGCAGTATTTT.

V usage is TRBV7-6 and J usage is TRBJ1-3; maybe TRBD1 (5 bases). Germline values: CDR1 SGHVS, CDR2 FNYEAQ. The length of the CDR3 is 15 residues. Trimming shortened V by 4 bases and J by 0 bases, and 10 bases separated the two germline ends. The CDR3 region has the DNA TGTGCCAGCAGCTCCGGGACGTCCTCTGGAAACACCATATATTTT. Its translation: CASSSGTSSGNTIYF.

The V gene is TRBV6-5, the J gene TRBJ1-1; D call uncertain. Germline V gene data show CDR1 as MNHEY and CDR2 as SVGAGI. V dropped 2 bases and J dropped 1 base, with 11 bases sitting between them. This CDR3 region has 15 residues. Here the CDR3 DNA reads TGTGCCAGCAGTTACGGGATAGCGAGGAACACTGAAGCTTTCTTT. Amino acids: CASSYGIARNTEAFF.